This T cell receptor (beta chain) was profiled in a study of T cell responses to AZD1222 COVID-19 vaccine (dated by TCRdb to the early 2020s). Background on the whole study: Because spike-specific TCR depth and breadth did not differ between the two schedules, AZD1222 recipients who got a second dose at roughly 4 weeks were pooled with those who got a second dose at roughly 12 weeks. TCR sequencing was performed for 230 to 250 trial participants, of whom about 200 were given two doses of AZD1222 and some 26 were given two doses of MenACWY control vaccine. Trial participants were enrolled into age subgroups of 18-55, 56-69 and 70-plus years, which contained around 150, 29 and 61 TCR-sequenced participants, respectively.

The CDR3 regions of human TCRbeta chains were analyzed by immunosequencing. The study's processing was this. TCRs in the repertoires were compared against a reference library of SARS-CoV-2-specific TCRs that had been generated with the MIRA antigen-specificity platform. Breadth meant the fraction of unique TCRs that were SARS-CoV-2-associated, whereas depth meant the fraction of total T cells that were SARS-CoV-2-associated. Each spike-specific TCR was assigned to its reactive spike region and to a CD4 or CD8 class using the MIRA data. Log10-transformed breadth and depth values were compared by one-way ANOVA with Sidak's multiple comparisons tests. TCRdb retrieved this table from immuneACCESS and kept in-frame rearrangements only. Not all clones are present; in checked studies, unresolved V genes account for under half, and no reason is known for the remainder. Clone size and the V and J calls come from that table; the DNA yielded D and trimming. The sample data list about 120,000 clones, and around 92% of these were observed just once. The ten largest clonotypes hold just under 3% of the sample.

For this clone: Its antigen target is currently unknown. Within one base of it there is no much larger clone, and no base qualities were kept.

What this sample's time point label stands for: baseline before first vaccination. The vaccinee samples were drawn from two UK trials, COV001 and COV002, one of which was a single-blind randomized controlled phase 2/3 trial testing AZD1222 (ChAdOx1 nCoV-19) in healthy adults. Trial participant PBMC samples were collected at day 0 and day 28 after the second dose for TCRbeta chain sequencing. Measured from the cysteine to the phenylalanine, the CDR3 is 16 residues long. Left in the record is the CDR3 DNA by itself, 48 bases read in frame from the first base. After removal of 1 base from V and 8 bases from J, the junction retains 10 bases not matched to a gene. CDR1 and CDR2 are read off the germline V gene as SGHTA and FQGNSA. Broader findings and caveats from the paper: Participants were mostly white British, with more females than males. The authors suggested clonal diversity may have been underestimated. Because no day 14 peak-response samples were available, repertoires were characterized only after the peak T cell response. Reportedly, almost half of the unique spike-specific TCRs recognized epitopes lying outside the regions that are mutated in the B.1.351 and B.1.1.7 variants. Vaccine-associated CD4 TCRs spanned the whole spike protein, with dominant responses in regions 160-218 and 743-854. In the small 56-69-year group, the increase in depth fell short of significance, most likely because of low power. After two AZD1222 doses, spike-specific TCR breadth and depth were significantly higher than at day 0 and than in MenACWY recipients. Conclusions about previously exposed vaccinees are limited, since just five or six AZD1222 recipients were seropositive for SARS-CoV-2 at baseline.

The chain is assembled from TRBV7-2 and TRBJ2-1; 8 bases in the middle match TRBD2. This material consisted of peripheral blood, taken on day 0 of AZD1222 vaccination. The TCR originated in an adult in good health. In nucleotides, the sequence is TGTGCCAGCAGCTTAGGGAGGGCGGGAGGTCGGCATGAGCAGTTCTTC. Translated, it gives CASSLGRAGGRHEQFF. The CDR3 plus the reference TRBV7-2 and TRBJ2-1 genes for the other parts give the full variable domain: GAGVSQSPSNKVTEKGKDVELRCDPISGHTALYWYRQSLGQGLEFLIYFQGNSAPDKSGLPSDRFSAERTGGSVSTLTIQRTQQEDSAVYLCASSLGRAGGRHEQFFGPGTRLTVL.